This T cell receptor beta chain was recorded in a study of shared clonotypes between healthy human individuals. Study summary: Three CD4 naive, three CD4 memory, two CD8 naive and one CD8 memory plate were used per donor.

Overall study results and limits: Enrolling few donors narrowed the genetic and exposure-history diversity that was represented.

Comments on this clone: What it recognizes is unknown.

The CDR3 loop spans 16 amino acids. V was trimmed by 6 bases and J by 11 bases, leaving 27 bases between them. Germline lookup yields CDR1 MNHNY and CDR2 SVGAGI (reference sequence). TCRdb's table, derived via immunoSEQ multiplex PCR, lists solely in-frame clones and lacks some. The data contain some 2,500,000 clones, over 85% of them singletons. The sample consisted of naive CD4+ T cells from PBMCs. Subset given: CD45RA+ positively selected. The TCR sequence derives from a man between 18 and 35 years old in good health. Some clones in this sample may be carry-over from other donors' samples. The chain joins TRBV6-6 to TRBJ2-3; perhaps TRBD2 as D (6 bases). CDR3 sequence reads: CASRWRGGTAQDGQYF. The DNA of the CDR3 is TGTGCCAGCAGATGGCGTGGCGGGACCGCGCAGGATGGGCAGTATTTT.